This T cell receptor (beta chain) was captured in a study of blood T cell repertoires in COVID-19. For the study at large: Acute and convalescent COVID-19 specimens originated in the United States, Italy and Spain. PBMCs, B-cell-depleted T cells, or T cells were the source of the cDNA or gDNA that made up the material.

In the original processing: From reference gene primer amplification, estimates of nucleated cell counts were derived. Profiled with immunoSEQ multiplex PCR; TCRdb holds only in-frame clones, not every one. V and J calls and clone size come straight from that table; D and trimming were deduced from the DNA. The sample has over 200,000 clones, 88% seen once. Germline V gene data show CDR1 as DFQATT and CDR2 as SNEGSKA (reference sequence). Trimming took off 3 bases at V and 2 bases at J, with 17 bases between the two ends. The CDR3 extends over 16 amino acids. The sequenced material came from peripheral blood. The TCR comes from a middle-aged woman who had recovered from COVID-19. The chain uses TRBV20-1 and TRBJ2-1; D perhaps matches TRBD2 (5 bases). CDR3 coding DNA: TGCAGTGCTAGTGGTCCCAGCGGCTTGCCCTACAATGAGCAGTTCTTC. Encoded protein: CSASGPSGLPYNEQFF.